The sample holds many counts of the clone carrying this TCR beta chain. Its matching antigen is unknown. The iRepertoire nested amplicon-rescue multiplex PCR amplified TCR alpha and beta CDR3s from RNA. Input was about 85-450 ng of tissue mRNA or PBMC total RNA. In TCRdb, the multiplex PCR reads were re-called with MiXCR into one record per CDR3 protein. The data hold some 120,000 distinct CDR3 sequences, with 20% to 25% observed a single time. The record originates from a study of glioma-infiltrating T cells. Study findings and constraints: Non-neoplastic patients had below-expected tissue-blood divergence, while all gliomas exceeded expectation. Only very few CDR3 sequences appeared in both tissue and blood.

This TCR was sampled from a human donor with low-grade glioma or glioblastoma, undergoing nonglioma brain surgery, or in good health (not recorded which). Sequences were obtained from glioma tissue, nonneoplastic brain tissue, or PBMCs (not recorded which).

CDR3 in amino acids: CASSEVQGQADTQYF. In DNA, the CDR3 is TGCGCCAGCAGTGAGGTCCAGGGACAAGCAGATACGCAGTATTTT. The V call is TRBV10-2, the J call TRBJ2-3; D is perhaps TRBD1 (6 bases). Trimming took 2 bases from V and 4 from J, leaving 13 bases between them. Germline V lookup: CDR1 WSHSY, CDR2 SAAADI. CDR3 length: 15 residues.